The sequence of this TCR beta chain was determined in a study of shared clonotypes between healthy human individuals. Some clones are missing from TCRdb's copy, which holds only in-frame ones; the method was immunoSEQ multiplex PCR. The sample contains about 560,000 clones, just over 75% of which appear only once. CDR1 is LGHNA, CDR2 YNFKEQ, per germline. The CDR3 runs to 15 residues. The V and J ends lost 3 bases and 2 bases respectively, with 14 bases between them. Comments on this clone: A much more abundant neighbour one base away suggests this may be a read error.

Sequencing input: PBMCs. This TCR came from a woman aged 40 to 50 in good health. Some clones in this sample may be carry-over from other donors' samples. This sequence joins TRBV4-2 and TRBJ2-7; D possibly uses TRBD1 or TRBD2 (5 bases each). The chain's CDR3 is CASSQLGDETYEQYF. The CDR3, as DNA: TGTGCCAGCAGCCAGTTGGGGGACGAGACCTACGAGCAGTACTTC.